This T cell receptor (beta chain) comes out of a study of cytomegalovirus exposure and HLA in healthy donors (dated by TCRdb to about 2017). For the wider study: According to an earlier analysis of 450 to 650 of the donors, about 179 million T cells yielded 120 million or so unique TCR beta sequences and around 300 Gb of sequence data. An early release that covered about 600 HLA-typed donors contained around 300 gigabases of sequencing data and 85 million to 100 million unique TCR sequences. The genetic ancestry cluster associated with self-reported Caucasian donors included 81% of the roughly 380 genotyped donors. The aim of the study was to test whether cataloging public T cell receptors could identify signatures of past pathogen exposure. The T cell repertoires of 666 subjects were profiled by immunosequencing and related to cytomegalovirus serostatus. In addition to the first cohort of 650 to 800 subjects, a separate validation cohort of approximately 110 different subjects was used. The study combined high-throughput TCR immunosequencing, statistical association of individual TCRs with disease status, and machine learning to predict cytomegalovirus infection status. In a later analysis, previously published TCR beta repertoires from hundreds of donors were re-analyzed and high-resolution HLA genotyping was added so that TCR occurrence patterns could be studied. The later analysis used no new phenotypic data to find candidate immune exposures, relying instead on TCR beta sequences and their occurrence across donors. In an earlier analysis of 500 to 650 of the donors, high-throughput TCR beta sequencing was used to judge whether each TCR beta V gene segment behaved as functional or pseudogenic. Donor age, sex, ethnicity and CMV serostatus were collected together with the repertoire data. Genome-wide SNP genotypes for about 65% of the roughly 700 donors were used in a later genetic analysis, which treated that subset as a discovery cohort. Every repertoire in the discovery cohort had been generated on one and the same sequencing platform. HLA typing covered class I and class II loci at four-digit resolution. Typing coverage varied by locus: 629-630 donors for A, B, C, DRB1 and DQB1; about 520 for DQA1; more than 600 for DPA1; some 470 for DPB1. Four or five DR-DQ haplotypes were handled as single units for association and clustering because linkage in the cohort was strong. On average, 235,054 unique TCR beta nucleotide sequences were sequenced per donor among some 420 genotyped donors of the cohort, with around 19% of those sequences being non-productive. Here is what the overall study found, with its caveats: According to a later analysis, parvovirus B19, influenza, CMV and Epstein-Barr virus appeared linked to several top co-occurrence clusters. In vitro tests confirmed that three of the cytomegalovirus-associated TCR beta chains recognize cytomegalovirus antigens. The authors suggested that the approach could potentially be extended to other disease states and immunological phenotypes. A later analysis found that TCR association rates varied across HLA loci, with DRB1 alleles showing the most associated TCRs and HLA-C alleles the fewest. In a later analysis, most CMV-associated TCR beta chains were found to appear HLA-restricted, with HLA associations seemingly driven largely by CMV exposure. HLA typing was unavailable for some donors at each locus, so association tests used only the typed subset. Strong co-occurrence of HLA alleles, especially DR and DQ, made assigning TCR associations to individual alleles difficult. The only immune exposure information available for the cohort was CMV serostatus. Sequencing depth was assumed to be roughly uniform across donors in the presence/absence analyses, though that assumption may not hold. A later analysis associated about 17,000 TCR beta sequences with specific HLA alleles at a false discovery rate of 0.05. The cohort was sequenced for TCR beta chains only, and without alpha or paired-chain data the features that could be detected were limited. Linkage disequilibrium might explain the correlated functional status among segregating V segments, but an unknown experimental factor could not be excluded. Seventeen rarely observed V segments, including chromosome 9 orphons, were excluded from the earlier analysis of about 500 of the donors because counts were too low. Cytomegalovirus status was reported to be diagnosed by the classifier with high specificity and sensitivity in both the original and validation cohorts. Some IMGT-functional V segments, including TRBV6-2 and TRBV6-3, could not be distinguished by the 87-base-pair reads and were therefore excluded. The sequencing pipeline was judged likely to have produced a cluster of highly shared sequence variants as a technical artifact. A further reported finding was that TCR beta sequences accurately predicted the HLA-A and HLA-B alleles for most subjects in the first cohort. Most TCR sequences were observed very rarely across donors, whereas some public TCRs were present in many individuals. A later genetic analysis reported fewer N-insertions in productive TCRs among donors in an Asian-associated ancestry cluster than the roughly 620-donor mean. A later analysis found that HLA-associated TCR beta chains were more clonally expanded and had lower generation probabilities than equally common non-associated chains. In a later genetic analysis, a missense DCLRE1C variant was associated with V-gene and J-gene trimming of TCR beta chains, and the association was replicated in an independent cohort. A total of some 180 TCR beta chains were listed by the study as associated with cytomegalovirus. In an earlier analysis of fewer than 700 of the donors, most TCR beta V segments appeared in productive rearrangements about 87% or about 30% of the time, broadly matching IMGT annotations.

In regard to this clone: Its antigen is not yet known. One base away there is no much larger clone; base qualities are not given.

Library preparation was by the immunoSEQ multiplex PCR assay. A mixture of 60 forward primers for TCR Vbeta segments and 13 reverse primers for TCR Jbeta segments was used in the multiplex PCR. A multiplex PCR assay on genomic DNA amplified the CDR3 region of rearranged TCR beta genes. On the Illumina HiSeq System, the amplified TCR beta libraries were sequenced as 87-base-pair reads. In the original analysis: A later analysis counted around 72 million unique TCR beta chains across the 666 repertoires, and about 10 million of these chains were shared by at least two donors. Raw reads were error-corrected and collapsed into unique sequences by a nearest-neighbor algorithm in which closely related sequences were merged to remove PCR and sequencing errors. V, D and J gene segments were assigned by aligning CDR3 sequences to IMGT reference sequences. For a sequence to be retained, a match of at least six nucleotides to both a V gene segment and a J gene segment was required. Rearrangements were classified as productive when the CDR3 lacked stop codons and remained in frame with V and J, and all other rearrangements were classified as non-productive. Following IMGT convention, CDR3 was defined as the stretch from the second conserved V-encoded cysteine up to the conserved J-encoded phenylalanine. The earlier analysis of some 600 of the donors excluded sequences that lacked an unambiguous match to a single V gene segment. An earlier analysis of a few hundred of the donors called V segments functional above 56.7% productive rearrangements and segregating when the between-donor standard deviation exceeded 5%. A statistical classification framework was developed to diagnose cytomegalovirus status using the catalog of TCR beta chain sequences. In a later analysis, TCR nucleotide sequences were compared against IMGT/GENE-DB human TR gene sequences so that V and J genes could be assigned. In a later analysis, CDR3 sequences and most-parsimonious VDJ recombination scenarios were assigned using the TCRdist pipeline. In a later analysis, each TCR beta chain was defined by its CDR3 amino acid sequence together with its V-gene family, and reads lacking a unique V-gene family were excluded. In a later analysis, 450 to 600 highly shared, low-generation-probability nucleotide sequences were removed to address suspected cross-contamination and a sequencing artifact. A later analysis calculated a clonal expansion index for each public chain from normalized within-repertoire ranks of inferred template counts. A later analysis computed generation probabilities with a VDJ recombination model fitted to out-of-frame rearrangements, and checked the results against IGoR. In a later analysis, hypergeometric tests were used to score TCR-TCR, TCR-HLA and TCR-CMV co-occurrence, with a repertoire-size bias correction applied to TCR pairs. False discovery rates were estimated in a later analysis by permuting HLA or CMV assignments 20 times. A later analysis grouped co-occurring TCRs with DBSCAN, adding TCRdist sequence similarity when clustering within HLA-allele-positive subsets. Repertoires with fewer than 30,000 or more than 120,000 public chains were left out of co-occurrence clustering, as were about five repertoires with anomalous nucleotide sharing. TCRdb re-hosts the immuneACCESS table, in-frame sequences only. Its copies lack some clones; in the studies checked, an unresolved V gene accounts for under half of them, and the cause for the rest is not known. V, J and clone size derive from that table, while D and trimming were established from the DNA sequence. In this sample the table shows about 170,000 clones, about three quarters of which occur a single time. The leading ten clones occupy about 3.1% of the sample.

CDR1 and CDR2 are read off the germline V gene as MGHRA and YSYEKL. Unmatched junction bases come to 4, with V trimmed by 4 bases and J by 2 bases. The CDR3 measures 16 amino acids from cysteine to phenylalanine. Just the 48-base CDR3 DNA is kept, in frame starting at base 1. The cohort comprised more than 550 healthy bone marrow donors. At the time of sampling, every cohort member was nominally healthy, though immune exposures that went unrecorded were likely present. The donor was CMV seronegative and was included in the group of a few hundred seronegative cohort members. Every donor gave a peripheral blood sample, and the peripheral blood mononuclear cells from that sample were used for TCR beta sequencing. The Qiagen DNeasy Blood Extraction Kit was used to extract genomic DNA from the blood cell samples.

Input material: PBMCs. This clonotype was obtained from a female donor in good health and CMV-seronegative. In this chain, TRBV4-1 is recombined with TRBJ2-3, and 12 bases in between align with TRBD2. The DNA sequence is as follows: TGCGCCAGCAGCCGTCGACTAGCGGGGGACACAGATACGCAGTATTTT. It encodes CASSRRLAGDTDTQYF.